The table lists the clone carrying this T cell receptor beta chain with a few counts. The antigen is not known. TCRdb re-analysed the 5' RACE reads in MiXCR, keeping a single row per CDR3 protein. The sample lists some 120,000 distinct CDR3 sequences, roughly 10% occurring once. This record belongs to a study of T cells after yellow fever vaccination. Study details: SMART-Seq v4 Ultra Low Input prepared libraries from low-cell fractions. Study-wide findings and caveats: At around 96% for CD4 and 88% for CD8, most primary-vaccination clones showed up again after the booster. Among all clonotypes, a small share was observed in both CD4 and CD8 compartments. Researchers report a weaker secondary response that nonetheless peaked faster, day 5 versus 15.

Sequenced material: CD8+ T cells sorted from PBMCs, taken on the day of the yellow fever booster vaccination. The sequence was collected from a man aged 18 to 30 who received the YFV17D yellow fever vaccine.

CDR3 coding DNA: TGTGCCAGCAGTTTAACTAGCGAGGCCTACGAGCAGTACTTC. Protein: CASSLTSEAYEQYF. This chain uses TRBV27 with TRBJ2-7; 7 bases are shared with TRBD2. Germline trimming cut 2 bases from V and 2 bases from J; bases unmatched to any gene: 3. In germline, CDR1 is MNHEY, CDR2 SMNVEV (reference sequence). This CDR3 region has 14 residues.